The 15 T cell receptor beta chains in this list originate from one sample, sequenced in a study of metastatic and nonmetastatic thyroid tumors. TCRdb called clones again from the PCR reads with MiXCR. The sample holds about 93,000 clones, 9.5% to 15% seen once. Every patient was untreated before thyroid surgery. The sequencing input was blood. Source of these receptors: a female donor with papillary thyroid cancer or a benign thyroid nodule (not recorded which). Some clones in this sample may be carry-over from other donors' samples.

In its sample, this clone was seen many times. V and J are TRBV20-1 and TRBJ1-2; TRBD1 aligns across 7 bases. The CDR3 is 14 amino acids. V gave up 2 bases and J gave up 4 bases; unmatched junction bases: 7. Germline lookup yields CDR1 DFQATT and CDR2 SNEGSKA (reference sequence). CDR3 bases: TGCAGTGCTAGATCCGGGACAGAGATCTATGGCTACACCTTC. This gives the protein CSARSGTEIYGYTF.

CDR3 region: CSATAPRGNEQYF. CDR3 coding DNA: TGCAGTGCTACAGCCCCTCGAGGGAACGAGCAGTACTTC. The chain combines TRBV20-1 with TRBJ2-7; possibly TRBD2 for D (5 bases). V shed 4 bases and J shed 5 bases, with 15 bases lying between them. The CDR3 contains 13 residues. CDR1 and CDR2 (germline): DFQATT, SNEGSKA (reference sequence).

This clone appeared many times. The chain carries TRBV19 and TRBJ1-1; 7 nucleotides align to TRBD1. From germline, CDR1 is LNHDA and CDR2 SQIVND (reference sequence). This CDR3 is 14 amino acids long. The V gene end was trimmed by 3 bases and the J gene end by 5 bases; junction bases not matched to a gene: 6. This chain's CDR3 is CASSINRGETEAFF. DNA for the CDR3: TGTGCCAGTAGTATCAACAGGGGAGAAACTGAAGCTTTCTTT. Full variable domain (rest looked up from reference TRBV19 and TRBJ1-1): DGGITQSPKYLFRKEGQNVTLSCEQNLNHDAMYWYRQDPGQGLRLIYYSQIVNDFQKGDIAEGYSVSREKKESFPLTVTSAQKNPTAFYLCASSINRGETEAFFGQGTRLTVV.

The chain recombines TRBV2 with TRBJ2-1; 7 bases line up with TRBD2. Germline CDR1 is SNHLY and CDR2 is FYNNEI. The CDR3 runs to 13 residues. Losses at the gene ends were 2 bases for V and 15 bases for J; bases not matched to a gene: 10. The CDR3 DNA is TGTGCCAGCAGTGAATCTGGACTAGTTTTTACGTTCTTC. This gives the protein CASSESGLVFTFF.

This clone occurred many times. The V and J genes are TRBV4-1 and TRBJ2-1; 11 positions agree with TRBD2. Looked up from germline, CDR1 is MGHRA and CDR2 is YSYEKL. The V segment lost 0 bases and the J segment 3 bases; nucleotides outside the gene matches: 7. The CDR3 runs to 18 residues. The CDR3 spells CASSQEGLLAGDYNEQFF. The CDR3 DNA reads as TGCGCCAGCAGCCAAGAAGGCCTACTAGCGGGAGACTACAATGAGCAGTTCTTC.

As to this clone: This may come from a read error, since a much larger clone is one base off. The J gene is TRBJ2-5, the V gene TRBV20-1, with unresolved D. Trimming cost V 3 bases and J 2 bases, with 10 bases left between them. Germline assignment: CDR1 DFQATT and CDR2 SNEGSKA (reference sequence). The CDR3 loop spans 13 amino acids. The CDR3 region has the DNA TGCAGTGCTAGGCGGATTAGACAAGAGACCCAGTACTTC. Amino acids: CSARRIRQETQYF.

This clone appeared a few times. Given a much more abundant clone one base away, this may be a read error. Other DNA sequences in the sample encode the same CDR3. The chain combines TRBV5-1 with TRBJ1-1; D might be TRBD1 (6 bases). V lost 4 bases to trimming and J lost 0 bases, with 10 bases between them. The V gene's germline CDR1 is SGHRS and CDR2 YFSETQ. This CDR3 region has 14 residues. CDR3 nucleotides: TGCGCCAGCAGCCTCGGGGGCATGAACACTGAAGCTTTCTTT. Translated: CASSLGGMNTEAFF.

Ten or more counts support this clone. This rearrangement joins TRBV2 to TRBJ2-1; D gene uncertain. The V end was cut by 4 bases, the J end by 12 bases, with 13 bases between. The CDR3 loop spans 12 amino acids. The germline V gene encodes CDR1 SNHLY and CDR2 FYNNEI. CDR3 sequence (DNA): TGTGCCAGCAGTGGTAGATCCGGTCGGCAGTTCTTC. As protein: CASSGRSGRQFF. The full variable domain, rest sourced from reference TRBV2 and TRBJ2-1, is EPEVTQTPSHQVTQMGQEVILRCVPISNHLYFYWYRQILGQKVEFLVSFYNNEISEKSEIFDDQFSVERPDGSNFTLKIRSTKLEDSAMYFCASSGRSGRQFFGPGTRLTVL.

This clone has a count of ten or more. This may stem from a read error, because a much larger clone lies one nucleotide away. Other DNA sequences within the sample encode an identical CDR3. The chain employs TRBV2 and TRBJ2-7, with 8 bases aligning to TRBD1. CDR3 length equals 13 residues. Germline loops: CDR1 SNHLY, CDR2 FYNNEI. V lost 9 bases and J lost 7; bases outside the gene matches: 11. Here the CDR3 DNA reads TGTGCCAGTAGTATAGAGGACAGGGCTGAGCAGTACTTC. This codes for CASSIEDRAEQYF.

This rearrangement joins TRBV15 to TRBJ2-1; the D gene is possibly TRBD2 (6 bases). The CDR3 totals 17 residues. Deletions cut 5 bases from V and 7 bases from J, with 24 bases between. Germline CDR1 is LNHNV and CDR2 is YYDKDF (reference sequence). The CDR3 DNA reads TGTGCCACCAGCTTCCGTCTTTCGGGACTCGAGGAGAATGAGCAGTTCTTC. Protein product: CATSFRLSGLEENEQFF.

As DNA, the CDR3 is TGCAGTGCGAGCGGGACAGGGCTAGAAAAACTGTTTTTT. Amino acids: CSASGTGLEKLFF. The chain is built from TRBV20-1 and TRBJ1-4; 9 nucleotides match TRBD1. The CDR3 runs to 13 residues. J was trimmed by 8 bases and V by 6 bases; bases with no gene match: 7. Germline V gene lookup returns CDR1 DFQATT and CDR2 SNEGSKA (reference sequence).

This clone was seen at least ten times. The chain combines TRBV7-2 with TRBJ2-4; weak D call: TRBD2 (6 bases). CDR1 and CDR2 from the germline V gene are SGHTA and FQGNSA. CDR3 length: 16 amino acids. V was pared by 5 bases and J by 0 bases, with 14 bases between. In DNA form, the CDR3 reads TGTGCCAGCAGCCCGCGAACGGGACTAGCCAAAAACATTCAGTACTTC. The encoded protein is CASSPRTGLAKNIQYF.

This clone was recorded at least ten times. The CDR3 DNA reads as TGCGCCAGCAGCTTGGCCGCCGGTTCCTACGAGCAGTACTTC. This translates into CASSLAAGSYEQYF. This sequence joins TRBV5-1 and TRBJ2-7; no reliable D call. Germline CDR1 is SGHRS and CDR2 is YFSETQ. The CDR3 covers 14 residues. Trimming took 0 bases from V and 1 from J, leaving 8 bases between them.

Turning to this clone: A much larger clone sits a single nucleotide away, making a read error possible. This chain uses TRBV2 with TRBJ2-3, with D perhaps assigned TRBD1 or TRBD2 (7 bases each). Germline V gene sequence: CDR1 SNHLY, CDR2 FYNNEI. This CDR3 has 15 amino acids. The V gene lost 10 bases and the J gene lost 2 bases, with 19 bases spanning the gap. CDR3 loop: CAITGVLAATDTQYF. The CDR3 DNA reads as TGTGCCATTACAGGGGTGCTAGCGGCCACAGATACGCAGTATTTT.

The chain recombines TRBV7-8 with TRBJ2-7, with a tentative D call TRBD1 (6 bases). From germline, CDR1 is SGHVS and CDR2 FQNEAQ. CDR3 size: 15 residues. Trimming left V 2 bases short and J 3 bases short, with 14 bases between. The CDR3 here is CASSLRWTALYEQYF. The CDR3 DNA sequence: TGTGCCAGCAGCTTAAGGTGGACAGCCCTCTACGAGCAGTACTTC.